This T cell receptor beta chain was sequenced for a study of cytomegalovirus exposure and HLA in healthy donors. Use of 60 Vbeta and 13 Jbeta primers characterized the PCR. The assay was immunoSEQ multiplex PCR, and TCRdb's table has in-frame clones only and misses some. This sample has about 160,000 clones, with approximately 80% found just once. Germline CDR1 is MNHNY and CDR2 is SVGAGI (reference sequence). CDR3 length: 14 residues. V was clipped by 10 bases and J by 8 bases; unmatched bases: 9. The V gene is TRBV6-6, the J gene TRBJ1-4, with 11 bases aligning to TRBD1. The sample taken for sequencing was PBMCs. This clonotype was obtained from a man in his late teens or twenties in good health and CMV-seropositive. CDR3 region: CATLSGQGDEKLFF. Written as DNA, the CDR3 is TGTGCCACCCTTTCGGGACAGGGGGACGAAAAACTGTTTTTT.